These T cell receptor beta chains were read from a single sample in a study of identical twins. TCRdb used MiXCR to reprocess the 5' RACE reads, holding one entry per CDR3 protein. The table lists 430,000 or so distinct CDR3 sequences, roughly 26% of them singletons, with about 2.9% in the top ten. The same sample was also used in a study of T cells expressing NK-cell markers.

Sequenced: CD4+ T cells sorted from blood. These receptors were collected from a woman aged 18-29 years in good health. Each CDR3 is given with its conserved first and last residue.

v_call	j_call	cdr3_aa
TRBV12-3/TRBV12-4	TRBJ1-1	CASSLARWQATNTEAFF
TRBV2	TRBJ2-3	CASSVISGTQYF
TRBV3-1	TRBJ2-3	CASSPGTSGRATQYF
TRBV29-1	TRBJ2-2	CSVNRVNTGELFF
TRBV20-1	TRBJ1-1	CSAGHNGMNTEAFF
TRBV20-1	TRBJ2-1	CSAGGGARNNEQFF
TRBV20-1	TRBJ1-1	CSARAQFGTEAFF
TRBV20-1	TRBJ2-1	CSAREGADPNEQFF
TRBV6-2/TRBV6-3	TRBJ1-1	CASSSGQIRPEAFF
TRBV6-1	TRBJ1-2	CASRSGGGGPLDGYTF
TRBV6-1	TRBJ1-2	CASIMSWGEYGYTF
TRBV20-1	TRBJ2-7	CSAVPGQGAYEQYF
TRBV20-1	TRBJ2-4	CSAPDRTGPKNIQYF
TRBV20-1	TRBJ2-2	CSASLWGGELFF
TRBV20-1	TRBJ2-3	CSARDPGKGRSDTQYF
TRBV27	TRBJ1-6	CASNSHGGTYNSPLHF
TRBV6-2/TRBV6-3	TRBJ2-3	CASSYAGLGTDTQYF
TRBV12-3/TRBV12-4	TRBJ1-1	CASRYRGLAEAFF
TRBV12-3/TRBV12-4	TRBJ2-5	CASSLQAGGLETQYF
TRBV4-2	TRBJ2-6	CASSQGNSFGANVLTF
TRBV9	TRBJ2-1	CASSVAPLAGGVQFF
TRBV20-1	TRBJ2-1	CSAWTSGQYNEQFF
TRBV28	TRBJ2-1	CASRWGTGYSYNEQFF
TRBV12-3/TRBV12-4	TRBJ1-1	CASSFQGSTERTEAFF
TRBV20-1	TRBJ2-7	CSARNRGAGSYEQYF
TRBV7-2	TRBJ2-1	CASSLVLDSEQFF
TRBV3-1	TRBJ2-1	CASSYTSRGEQFF
TRBV6-1	TRBJ1-6	CASSEQGHSPLHF
TRBV12-3/TRBV12-4	TRBJ2-7	CASSLGLADTYEQYF
TRBV29-1	TRBJ2-3	CSVERGPGTQYF
TRBV5-1	TRBJ2-1	CASSLEAAYNEQFF
TRBV4-3	TRBJ2-7	CASSQEPGTSSYEQYF
TRBV20-1	TRBJ2-3	CSATFFTDTQYF
TRBV6-1	TRBJ2-1	CASRTGRNEQFF
TRBV5-1	TRBJ1-1	CASSLGLTGFPEAFF
TRBV29-1	TRBJ2-5	CSVNNRRAGETQYF
TRBV4-3	TRBJ2-2	CASSWGQGASVTGELFF
TRBV2	TRBJ2-3	CASGREFTQYF
TRBV18	TRBJ2-7	CASSPGTTRGYEQYF
TRBV5-1	TRBJ2-2	CASSLAREGTGELFF
TRBV29-1	TRBJ2-1	CSVDPGGNEQFF
TRBV27	TRBJ2-5	CASSPIDGWYRAQETQYF
TRBV20-1	TRBJ1-5	CSAKTASNQPQHF
TRBV7-9	TRBJ2-5	CASSFWPQETQYF
TRBV9	TRBJ2-3	CASSVAGGGDMQYF
TRBV7-9	TRBJ2-1	CASSTMAQSGEQFF
TRBV11-1	TRBJ2-3	CASNQGSSGRAVTDTQYF
TRBV5-1	TRBJ2-4	CASSAGTRAKNIQYF
TRBV12-3/TRBV12-4	TRBJ1-1	CASNGRWGTEAFF
TRBV7-8	TRBJ2-5	CASSLKRTQETQYF
TRBV12-3/TRBV12-4	TRBJ2-7	CASRYSGRERDEQYF
TRBV3-1	TRBJ2-1	CASSQDYGGGNGAYNEQFF